The clone carrying this T cell receptor (beta chain) has a count of ten or more. The antigen remains undetermined. Using its own MiXCR run on the 5' RACE reads, TCRdb lists one record per CDR3 protein. Among roughly 400,000 distinct CDR3 sequences, roughly 15% were seen once, and the ten largest hold roughly 21%. Trimming cost V 8 bases and J 3 bases, with 13 bases left between them. This CDR3 has 13 amino acids. The data originate from a study of T-cell memory formation after mild COVID-19. Whole-study results and caveats: Cross-reactive memory apparently joined, as some responding clones appeared in pre-infection memory. Clones shrinking from day 15 to 85 showed even CD4/CD8 mixes; later expanders tilted CD4+.

Sequencing was performed on PBMCs or a T cell subset sorted from them (not recorded which). The chain carries TRBV12-3 or TRBV12-4 and TRBJ2-5; no clear D gene. The sequence came from a man between 18 and 29 years old who had mild COVID-19 (a few samples of this study predate the infection). Cell type and time point are not known. The CDR3 DNA reads as TGTGCCAGCCAGGCCGTCAATGAAGAGACCCAGTACTTC. Amino acids: CASQAVNEETQYF.